This entry lists 8 T cell receptor beta chains sequenced from one sample in a study of blood T cell repertoires in COVID-19. Generated by immunoSEQ multiplex PCR, the TCRdb table keeps only in-frame clones and is missing some. The sample yields 250,000 to 300,000 clones, 80% to 90% seen once. Sequencing input: peripheral blood. The receptors originated from a woman in her 70s with COVID-19, enrolled during active disease.

The J gene is TRBJ2-3, the V gene TRBV27, with D possibly TRBD1 on 5 matching bases. The V and J ends lost 5 bases and 0 bases respectively, with 15 bases between them. Germline loops: CDR1 MNHEY, CDR2 SMNVEV (reference sequence). The CDR3 has 16 amino acids. CDR3 residues: CASSTQVGASTDTQYF. The CDR3 nucleotides are TGTGCCAGCAGTACACAGGTTGGGGCTAGCACAGATACGCAGTATTTT.

V and J are TRBV19 and TRBJ1-3, with D tentatively TRBD1 (5 bases). V dropped 5 bases and J dropped 4 bases, with 12 bases sitting between them. The CDR3 spans 14 residues. Germline assignment: CDR1 LNHDA and CDR2 SQIVND (reference sequence). CDR3 loop: CASSQGTRGNTIYF. The CDR3 DNA follows: TGTGCCAGTAGTCAGGGCACGAGGGGAAACACCATATATTTT.

V and J are TRBV30 and TRBJ1-4; 7 nucleotides match TRBD1. The V segment lost 2 bases and the J segment 6 bases; nucleotides outside the gene matches: 12. Germline CDR1 and CDR2: GTSNPN and SVGIG (reference sequence). The CDR3 loop spans 16 amino acids. Here the CDR3 DNA reads TGTGCCTGGAGTAGCTCCGACAGGGAAGGGTATGAAAAACTGTTTTTT. As protein: CAWSSSDREGYEKLFF.

The chain joins TRBV29-1 to TRBJ2-6; 7 bases agree with TRBD2. This CDR3 spans 14 amino acids. V gave up 6 bases and J gave up 0 bases; unmatched junction bases: 2. Germline V gene data show CDR1 as SQVTM and CDR2 as ANQGSEA. The CDR3 DNA reads as TGCAGCGTCCCGGGGGGCTCTGGGGCCAACGTCCTGACTTTC. It yields the protein CSVPGGSGANVLTF. Looking up the rest from reference TRBV29-1 and TRBJ2-6 gives the full variable domain: SAVISQKPSRDICQRGTSLTIQCQVDSQVTMMFWYRQQPGQSLTLIATANQGSEATYESGFVIDKFPISRPNLTFSTLTVSNMSPEDSSIYLCSVPGGSGANVLTFGAGSRLTVL.

The chain combines TRBV19 with TRBJ2-2; 8 bases agree with TRBD2. J lost 5 bases, V lost 2 bases, and 7 bases had no gene match. The CDR3 runs 16 residues. Germline loops: CDR1 LNHDA, CDR2 SQIVND (reference sequence). CDR3 amino acids: CASSILSGGGTGELFF. In nucleotides, the CDR3 is TGTGCCAGTAGTATATTAAGCGGGGGAGGGACCGGGGAGCTGTTTTTT.

The CDR3 protein is CASSDRGPGNTIYF. The CDR3 nucleotides are TGTGCCAGCAGCGACAGGGGACCTGGAAACACCATATATTTT. This chain connects TRBV11-2 to TRBJ1-3, with 8 bases lining up with TRBD1. The V gene end was trimmed by 5 bases and the J gene end by 2 bases; junction bases not matched to a gene: 2. The CDR3 is 14 amino acids. The germline V gene encodes CDR1 SGHAT and CDR2 FQNNGV.

The CDR3 nucleotides are TGCGCCAGCAGCTCACTTAATCAAGAGACCCAGTACTTC. As protein: CASSSLNQETQYF. The chain carries TRBV5-1 and TRBJ2-5; no clear D gene. V was trimmed by 3 bases and J by 2 bases, leaving 8 bases between them. Germline CDR1 SGHRS, CDR2 YFSETQ. The CDR3 covers 13 residues.

This clone was picked up one time. The V gene is TRBV5-1, the J gene TRBJ2-3; TRBD2 agrees at 9 bases. V was pared by 10 bases and J by 2 bases, with 17 bases of the junction left unmatched. The CDR3 totals 17 residues. The V gene's germline CDR1 is SGHRS and CDR2 YFSETQ. The CDR3 reads CARGGGSNGFSTDTQYF. The CDR3 DNA sequence: TGCGCCCGCGGGGGGGGGAGTAACGGCTTCTCCACAGATACGCAGTATTTT.